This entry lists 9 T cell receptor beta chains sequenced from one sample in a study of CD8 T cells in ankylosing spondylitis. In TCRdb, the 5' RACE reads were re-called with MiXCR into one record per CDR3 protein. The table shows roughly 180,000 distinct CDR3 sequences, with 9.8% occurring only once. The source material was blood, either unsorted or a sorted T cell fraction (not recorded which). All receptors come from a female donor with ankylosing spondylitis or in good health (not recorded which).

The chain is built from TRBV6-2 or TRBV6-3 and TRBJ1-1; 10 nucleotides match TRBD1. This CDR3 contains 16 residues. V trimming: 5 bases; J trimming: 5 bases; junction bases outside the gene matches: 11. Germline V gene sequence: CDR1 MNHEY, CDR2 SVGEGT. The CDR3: CASSPRQGAFDTEAFF. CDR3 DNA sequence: TGTGCCAGCAGTCCCCGACAGGGGGCTTTCGATACTGAAGCTTTCTTT.

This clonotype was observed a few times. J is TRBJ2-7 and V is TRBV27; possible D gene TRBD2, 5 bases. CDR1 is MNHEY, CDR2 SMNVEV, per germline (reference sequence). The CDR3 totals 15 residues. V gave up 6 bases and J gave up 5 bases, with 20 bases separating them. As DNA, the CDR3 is TGTGCCAGCAGCCTAAGGACTCCAGTTAACCACGAGCAGTACTTC. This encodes CASSLRTPVNHEQYF.

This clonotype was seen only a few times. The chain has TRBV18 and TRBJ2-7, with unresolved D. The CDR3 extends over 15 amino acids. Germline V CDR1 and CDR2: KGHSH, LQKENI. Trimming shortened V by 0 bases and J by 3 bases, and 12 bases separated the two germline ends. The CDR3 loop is CASSPPSAASYEQYF. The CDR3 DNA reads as TGTGCCAGCTCACCACCTTCAGCTGCGAGCTACGAGCAGTACTTC.

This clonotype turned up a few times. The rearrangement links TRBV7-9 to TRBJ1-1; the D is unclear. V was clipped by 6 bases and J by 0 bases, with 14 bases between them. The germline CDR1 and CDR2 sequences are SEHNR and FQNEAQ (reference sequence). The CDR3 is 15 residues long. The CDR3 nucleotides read TGTGCCAGCAGTCCTCGGGCGGCTGTGAACACTGAAGCTTTCTTT. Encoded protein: CASSPRAAVNTEAFF.

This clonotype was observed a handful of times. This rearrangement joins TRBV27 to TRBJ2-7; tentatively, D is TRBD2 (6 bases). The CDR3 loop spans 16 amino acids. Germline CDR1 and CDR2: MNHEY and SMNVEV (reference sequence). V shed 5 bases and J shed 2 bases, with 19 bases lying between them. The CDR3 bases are TGTGCCAGCAGTCTGACCGGGGGACCTCCCCCCTACGAGCAGTACTTC. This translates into CASSLTGGPPPYEQYF.

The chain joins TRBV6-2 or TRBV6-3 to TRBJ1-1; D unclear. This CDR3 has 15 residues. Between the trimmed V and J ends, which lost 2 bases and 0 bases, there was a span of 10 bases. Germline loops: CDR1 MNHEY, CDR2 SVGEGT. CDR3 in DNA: TGTGCCAGCAGTTACGGAGATATCCTGAACACTGAAGCTTTCTTT. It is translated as CASSYGDILNTEAFF.

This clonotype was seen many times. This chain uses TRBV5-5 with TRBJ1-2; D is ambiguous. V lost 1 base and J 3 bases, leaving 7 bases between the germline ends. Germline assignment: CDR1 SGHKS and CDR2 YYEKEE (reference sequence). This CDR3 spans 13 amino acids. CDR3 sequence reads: CASSLYSDYGYTF. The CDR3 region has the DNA TGTGCCAGCAGCTTGTACAGCGACTATGGCTACACCTTC.

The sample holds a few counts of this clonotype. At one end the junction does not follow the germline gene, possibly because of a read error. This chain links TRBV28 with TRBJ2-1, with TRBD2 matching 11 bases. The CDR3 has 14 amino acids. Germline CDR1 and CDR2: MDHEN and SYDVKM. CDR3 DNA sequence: TGTGCCAGCAATTTACTAGCGGGAGTCGATGAGCAGTTCTTC. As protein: CASNLLAGVDEQFF.

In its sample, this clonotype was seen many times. The CDR3 loop reads CSAGQSNTGELFF. CDR3 DNA sequence: TGCAGCGCCGGACAGTCGAACACCGGGGAGCTGTTTTTT. The genes are TRBV29-1 and TRBJ2-2; tentative D call: TRBD1 (6 bases). The CDR3 covers 13 residues. Germline V CDR1 and CDR2: SQVTM, ANQGSEA. Trimming removed 7 bases from V and 0 bases from J, with 9 bases in between.